These 32 T cell receptor beta chains came from one sample sequenced in a study of early T cells in non-severe SARS-CoV-2 infection. In TCRdb, the 5' RACE reads were re-called with MiXCR into one record per CDR3 protein. The data show about 48,000 distinct CDR3 sequences, approximately 9.4% seen once. The sequenced sample consisted of whole blood. These receptors came from an adult who was a healthcare worker with PCR-confirmed SARS-CoV-2 infection or an uninfected control (not recorded which).

The gene calls are TRBV18 and TRBJ2-7, with no clear D. Germline V gene sequence: CDR1 KGHSH, CDR2 LQKENI. The V end lost 3 bases, the J end lost 4 bases, and 7 bases lay between the germline ends. The CDR3 covers 12 residues. The CDR3 spells CASSPGRYEQYF. The DNA of the CDR3 is TGTGCCAGCTCACCCGGACGATACGAGCAGTACTTC.

This clonotype was counted between two and nine times. V is TRBV4-1 and J is TRBJ2-1; the match to TRBD2 covers 9 bases. The V segment lost 3 bases and the J segment 2 bases; nucleotides outside the gene matches: 5. The CDR3 runs 16 residues. Looked up from germline, CDR1 is MGHRA and CDR2 is YSYEKL. The DNA for the CDR3 is TGCGCCAGCAGCCAGCACATAGCGGGGGCCTACAATGAGCAGTTCTTC. Translating gives CASSQHIAGAYNEQFF.

V gene TRBV6-6 combines with J gene TRBJ1-1, with D perhaps matching TRBD1 (6 bases). This CDR3 spans 14 amino acids. Germline lookup yields CDR1 MNHNY and CDR2 SVGAGI (reference sequence). The V end was cut by 5 bases, the J end by 5 bases, with 15 bases between. The CDR3 DNA follows: TGTGCCAGCAGTCGGGGGGCGAGGAAGACTGAAGCTTTCTTT. Its protein product is CASSRGARKTEAFF.

This clonotype was picked up many times. V and J are TRBV20-1 and TRBJ2-4; D is uncertain. Germline-derived CDR1 and CDR2 are DFQATT and SNEGSKA (reference sequence). The CDR3 sequence is 13 residues long. V was cut by 6 bases and J by 0 bases, with 9 bases left in between. CDR3 sequence (DNA): TGCAGTGCCCCGACACTAGCCAAAAACATTCAGTACTTC. Its translation is CSAPTLAKNIQYF.

This clonotype was observed at least ten times. J is TRBJ1-2 and V is TRBV12-3 or TRBV12-4; D uncertain. The V end was cut by 4 bases, the J end by 4 bases, with 13 bases between. The length of the CDR3 is 14 residues. The CDR3 reads CASSSYPLGYGYTF. The CDR3 bases are TGTGCCAGCAGTTCATATCCCCTCGGCTATGGCTACACCTTC.

This clonotype was observed at least ten times. The J gene is TRBJ1-1, the V gene TRBV3-1, with D perhaps TRBD1 (5 bases). The CDR3 is 14 amino acids. Germline CDR1 and CDR2: LGHDT and YNNKEL (reference sequence). V was trimmed by 11 bases and J by 0 bases, leaving 16 bases between them. CDR3 in amino acids: CASRSWTLNTEAFF. The DNA for the CDR3 is TGTGCCTCCCGCAGTTGGACACTGAACACTGAAGCTTTCTTT.

Only a few counts were recorded for this clonotype. The chain couples TRBV7-3 to TRBJ1-1, with TRBD1 matching 8 bases. The CDR3 loop spans 14 amino acids. The V gene end was trimmed by 5 bases and the J gene end by 5 bases; junction bases not matched to a gene: 7. Per germline, CDR1 SGHTA and CDR2 FQGTGA. This CDR3 is CASSQGALGTEAFF. The CDR3 nucleotides are TGTGCCAGCAGCCAGGGGGCCCTCGGAACTGAAGCTTTCTTT. Using reference TRBV7-3 and TRBJ1-1 for the parts outside the CDR3, the full variable domain is GAGVSQTPSNKVTEKGKYVELRCDPISGHTALYWYRQSLGQGPEFLIYFQGTGAADDSGLPNDRFFAVRPEGSVSTLKIQRTERGDSAVYLCASSQGALGTEAFFGQGTRLTVV.

This clonotype was seen many times. The chain is built from TRBV29-1 and TRBJ2-1; weak D call: TRBD2 (6 bases). Germline V gene lookup returns CDR1 SQVTM and CDR2 ANQGSEA. CDR3 length: 12 residues. CDR3 nucleotides: TGCACCACCACTAAGGTGGCGGGAGAGCAGTTCTTC. Translating gives CTTTKVAGEQFF.

This rearrangement joins TRBV18 to TRBJ1-5; 7 bases agree with TRBD1. The CDR3 extends over 15 amino acids. Germline CDR1 reads KGHSH; CDR2 reads LQKENI. With V trimmed by 1 base and J by 6 bases, 6 bases remained unmatched. The CDR3 DNA reads as TGTGCCAGCTCACCACTAGGACAGGCGGCTCAGCCCCAGCATTTT. This gives the protein CASSPLGQAAQPQHF.

In this sample, this clonotype turned up many times. This chain uses TRBV7-9 with TRBJ2-2; 11 nucleotides align to TRBD1. CDR3 length equals 15 residues. Germline values: CDR1 SEHNR, CDR2 FQNEAQ (reference sequence). J lost 4 bases, V lost 4 bases, and 2 bases had no gene match. The CDR3 reads CASSWGTGGTGELFF. CDR3 nucleotide sequence: TGTGCCAGCAGCTGGGGGACAGGGGGCACCGGGGAGCTGTTTTTT.

There are a few counts of this clonotype. The gene calls are TRBV20-1 and TRBJ1-1, with TRBD1 as a possible D gene (5 bases). This CDR3 is 15 amino acids long. Germline V gene sequence: CDR1 DFQATT, CDR2 SNEGSKA (reference sequence). Trimming removed 3 bases from V and 1 base from J, with 15 bases in between. CDR3 nucleotide sequence: TGCAGTGCTAGGACCTGGGGGATTCGGAACACTGAAGCTTTCTTT. Encoded protein: CSARTWGIRNTEAFF.

The rearrangement links TRBV2 to TRBJ1-2; tentative D call: TRBD1 (5 bases). Trimming took off 1 base at V and 6 bases at J, with 15 bases between the two ends. CDR1 SNHLY and CDR2 FYNNEI come from the germline V gene. The CDR3 is 15 amino acids. The CDR3 coding sequence is TGTGCCAGCAGTGAAGGATGGCAGGGCGGTAATGGCTACACCTTC. This sequence encodes CASSEGWQGGNGYTF.

This clonotype was seen ten or more times. The V call is TRBV27, the J call TRBJ2-1; TRBD1 aligns across 8 bases. This CDR3 contains 16 residues. The germline gives CDR1 MNHEY, CDR2 SMNVEV (reference sequence). J lost 5 bases, V lost 2 bases, and 8 bases had no gene match. The CDR3 DNA sequence: TGTGCCAGCAGTTTAAGGGTGGCAGGGGGCAACAATGAGCAGTTCTTC. Translation gives CASSLRVAGGNNEQFF.

The gene calls are TRBV3-1 and TRBJ1-2, with D maybe TRBD1 (6 bases). Germline loops: CDR1 LGHDT, CDR2 YNNKEL (reference sequence). V shed 4 bases and J shed 2 bases, with 14 bases lying between them. CDR3 length: 15 amino acids. The CDR3 sequence is CASSPTPGQNYGYTF. The CDR3 region has the DNA TGTGCCAGCAGCCCGACCCCCGGACAGAACTATGGCTACACCTTC.

This clonotype was found many times. This chain joins TRBV29-1 and TRBJ1-2, with a tentative D call TRBD1 (6 bases). CDR1 and CDR2 from the germline V gene are SQVTM and ANQGSEA. The V end was cut by 4 bases, the J end by 7 bases, with 16 bases between. This CDR3 region has 13 residues. CDR3 sequence reads: CSVVWQGSSGYTF. The CDR3 nucleotides are TGCAGCGTTGTATGGCAGGGGAGCAGTGGCTACACCTTC.

The CDR3 spells CSATGLAYSYEQYF. In DNA, the CDR3 is TGCAGTGCTACCGGACTAGCTTACTCCTACGAGCAGTACTTC. The chain combines TRBV20-1 with TRBJ2-7; 8 bases match TRBD2. Germline loops: CDR1 DFQATT, CDR2 SNEGSKA (reference sequence). The CDR3 has 14 residues. Trimming at V came to 4 bases and at J to 0 bases, leaving 5 bases not matched to a gene.

This clonotype has a handful of counts. The chain has TRBV5-4 and TRBJ1-4; D is perhaps TRBD1 (5 bases). This CDR3 contains 14 residues. CDR1 and CDR2 from the germline V gene are SGHNT and YYREEE (reference sequence). Trimming removed 3 bases from V and 3 bases from J, with 9 bases in between. The chain's CDR3 is CASSYQGPNEKLFF. The CDR3, as DNA: TGTGCCAGCAGCTACCAGGGACCTAATGAAAAACTGTTTTTT.

Note on this clonotype: Since a much larger clone is just one base distant, this may be a read error. The chain combines TRBV5-6 with TRBJ2-3; 8 nucleotides agree with TRBD2. The CDR3 consists of 16 residues. In germline, CDR1 is SGHDT, CDR2 YYEEEE. J was trimmed by 4 bases and V by 5 bases; bases with no gene match: 12. Here the CDR3 reads CASRSRTGTRADTQYF. The CDR3 nucleotides read TGTGCCAGCAGGTCTCGGACCGGGACTAGAGCAGATACGCAGTATTTT.

Only a few counts were recorded for this clonotype. This chain links TRBV15 with TRBJ2-2; a possible D gene is TRBD2 (6 bases). CDR1 is LNHNV, CDR2 YYDKDF, per germline (reference sequence). This CDR3 contains 17 residues. V was cut by 5 bases and J by 0 bases, with 16 bases left in between. The CDR3 loop reads CATSQGWTTANTGELFF. CDR3 DNA sequence: TGTGCCACCAGCCAGGGTTGGACTACCGCGAACACCGGGGAGCTGTTTTTT.

This chain uses TRBV7-9 with TRBJ2-5, with D possibly TRBD1 on 6 matching bases. Germline V CDR1 and CDR2: SEHNR, FQNEAQ (reference sequence). The V and J ends lost 2 bases and 3 bases respectively, with 13 bases between them. This CDR3 comprises 15 residues. The CDR3 sequence is CASSLPRTAKETQYF. In nucleotides, the CDR3 is TGTGCCAGCAGCTTACCCCGGACAGCAAAAGAGACCCAGTACTTC.

The table lists this clonotype with many counts. The rearrangement joins TRBV7-3 to TRBJ1-6; D is unclear. V was trimmed by 5 bases and J by 5 bases, leaving 22 bases between them. The germline V gene has CDR1 SGHTA and CDR2 FQGTGA. This CDR3 spans 18 amino acids. CDR3 sequence reads: CASSPDPLRLKDNSPLHF. The CDR3, as DNA: TGTGCCAGCAGCCCCGACCCGCTAAGATTGAAGGATAATTCACCCCTCCACTTT.

In its sample, this clonotype was seen a few times. The J gene is TRBJ2-3, the V gene TRBV5-1; TRBD2 aligns across 14 bases. Trimming took 4 bases from V and 1 from J; bases not matched to a gene: 8. Germline CDR1 and CDR2: SGHRS and YFSETQ. The length of the CDR3 is 18 residues. CDR3: CASSGGLAGARGTDTQYF. The CDR3 DNA is TGCGCCAGCAGCGGGGGACTAGCGGGAGCTCGAGGCACAGATACGCAGTATTTT.

The chain combines TRBV11-2 with TRBJ2-7; the D gene is possibly TRBD1 (6 bases). V gave up 2 bases and J gave up 5 bases, with 10 bases separating them. The CDR3 length is 13 residues. Germline V CDR1 and CDR2: SGHAT, FQNNGV. For the CDR3, the DNA is TGTGCCAGCAGCTTATTACAGGGCCACGAGCAGTACTTC. Encoded protein: CASSLLQGHEQYF.

Only a few counts were recorded for this clonotype. V usage is TRBV5-1 and J usage is TRBJ1-1; 7 nucleotides align to TRBD1. The CDR3 is 13 amino acids. J lost 1 base, V lost 5 bases, and 2 bases had no gene match. Per the germline V gene, CDR1 is SGHRS and CDR2 is YFSETQ. This chain's CDR3 is CASSRQGNTEAFF. The CDR3 DNA follows: TGCGCCAGCAGTAGACAGGGGAACACTGAAGCTTTCTTT.

This clonotype was picked up many times. The rearrangement links TRBV10-3 to TRBJ1-5; TRBD1 agrees at 7 bases. CDR3 size: 13 residues. CDR1 is ENHRY, CDR2 SYGVKD, per germline. V trimming: 5 bases; J trimming: 5 bases; junction bases outside the gene matches: 3. This CDR3 reads CAISRQGDQPQHF. In DNA form, the CDR3 reads TGTGCCATCAGTCGACAGGGAGATCAGCCCCAGCATTTT.

V gene TRBV9 combines with J gene TRBJ1-5; D uncertain. The CDR3 spans 15 residues. Trimming pared 0 bases from V and 4 bases from J, leaving 11 bases between. Per germline, CDR1 SGDLS and CDR2 YYNGEE. The CDR3 nucleotides read TGTGCCAGCAGCGTAGACGGGTACTCTAATCAGCCCCAGCATTTT. This codes for CASSVDGYSNQPQHF.

Many counts were recorded for this clonotype. The chain is built from TRBV2 and TRBJ2-1, with 9 nucleotides matching TRBD1. V shed 8 bases and J 3 bases; nucleotides not matched to a gene: 8. From germline, CDR1 is SNHLY and CDR2 FYNNEI. The CDR3 loop spans 15 amino acids. CDR3 residues: CASGLRDRVYNEQFF. The CDR3 bases are TGTGCCAGCGGACTCCGGGACAGGGTCTACAATGAGCAGTTCTTC.

This clonotype was picked up many times. This chain's CDR3 is CSARGARARTDTQYF. In DNA, the CDR3 is TGCAGTGCTAGAGGGGCCAGGGCGCGCACAGATACGCAGTATTTT. The chain couples TRBV20-1 to TRBJ2-3; a possible D gene is TRBD1 (5 bases). The CDR3 is 15 residues long. Per the germline V gene, CDR1 is DFQATT and CDR2 is SNEGSKA (reference sequence). The V end lost 1 base, the J end lost 1 base, and 12 bases lay between the germline ends.

This chain links TRBV6-1 with TRBJ1-2, with D unresolved. Per the germline V gene, CDR1 is MNHNS and CDR2 is SASEGT. V lost 3 bases and J 1 base, leaving 3 bases between the germline ends. The CDR3 has 12 residues. CDR3 residues: CASSDYNYGYTF. The CDR3 coding sequence is TGTGCCAGCAGTGACTATAACTATGGCTACACCTTC.

CDR3 sequence reads: CASSGGLAGTDTQYF. In DNA form, the CDR3 reads TGTGCCAGCAGTGGCGGGCTAGCTGGCACAGATACGCAGTATTTT. V gene TRBV6-5 combines with J gene TRBJ2-3; weak D call: TRBD2 (5 bases). V lost 5 bases and J lost 1, with 13 bases in between. The CDR3 covers 15 residues. Germline V gives CDR1 MNHEY, CDR2 SVGAGI.

This chain connects TRBV7-6 to TRBJ2-2; D might be TRBD1 (6 bases). V lost 3 bases, J lost 3 bases, and 11 bases lay in between. The germline V gene encodes CDR1 SGHVS and CDR2 FNYEAQ. The CDR3 extends over 15 amino acids. CDR3 coding DNA: TGTGCCAGCAGCTTGATACCAGGGGACACCGGGGAGCTGTTTTTT. Residues: CASSLIPGDTGELFF.

V and J are TRBV12-3 or TRBV12-4 and TRBJ2-7; no definite D call. Trimming took off 3 bases at V and 0 bases at J, with 6 bases between the two ends. The CDR3 runs 13 residues. For the CDR3, the DNA is TGTGCCAGCAGTTTTGGCAGCTCCTACGAGCAGTACTTC. This codes for CASSFGSSYEQYF.